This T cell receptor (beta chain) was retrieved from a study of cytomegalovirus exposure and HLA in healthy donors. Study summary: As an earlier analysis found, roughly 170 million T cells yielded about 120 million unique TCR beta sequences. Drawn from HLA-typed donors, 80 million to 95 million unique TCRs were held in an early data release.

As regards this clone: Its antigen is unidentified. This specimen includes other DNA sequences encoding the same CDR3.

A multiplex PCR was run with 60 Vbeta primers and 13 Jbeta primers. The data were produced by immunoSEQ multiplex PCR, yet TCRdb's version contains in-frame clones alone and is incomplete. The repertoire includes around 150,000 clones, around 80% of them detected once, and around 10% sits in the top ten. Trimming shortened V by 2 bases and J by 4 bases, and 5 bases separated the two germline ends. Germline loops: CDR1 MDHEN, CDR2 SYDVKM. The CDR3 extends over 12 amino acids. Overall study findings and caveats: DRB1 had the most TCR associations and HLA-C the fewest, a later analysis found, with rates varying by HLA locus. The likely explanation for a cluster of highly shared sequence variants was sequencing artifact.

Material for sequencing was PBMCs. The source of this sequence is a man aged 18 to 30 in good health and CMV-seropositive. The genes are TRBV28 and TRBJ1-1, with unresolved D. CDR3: CASSLPGTEAFF. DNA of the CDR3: TGTGCCAGCAGTTTACCGGGCACTGAAGCTTTCTTT.